A single sample is the source of the 21 T cell receptor beta chains below, sequenced in a study of CD8 T cells in ankylosing spondylitis. Each CDR3 protein gets one entry after TCRdb re-called the 5' RACE reads with MiXCR. Among hundreds of thousands of distinct CDR3 sequences listed, 20% to 25% were seen once. The material sequenced was blood, either unsorted or a sorted T cell fraction (not recorded which). Receptors originate from a female donor with ankylosing spondylitis or in good health (not recorded which).

The chain couples TRBV6-5 to TRBJ2-3; 8 bases match TRBD2. Germline V lookup: CDR1 MNHEY, CDR2 SVGAGI. Trimming cost V 2 bases and J 2 bases; bases outside gene matches: 6. The CDR3 spans 16 residues. CDR3 sequence: CASSYRPGRVTDTQYF. DNA for the CDR3: TGTGCCAGCAGTTACCGCCCCGGGAGGGTCACAGATACGCAGTATTTT.

The chain couples TRBV20-1 to TRBJ2-5, with no clear D. V dropped 6 bases and J dropped 4 bases, with 18 bases sitting between them. Germline CDR1 and CDR2: DFQATT and SNEGSKA (reference sequence). This CDR3 has 14 residues. In DNA form, the CDR3 reads TGCAGTGCCCCCCATGGTCCCCGTCGAGAGACCCAGTACTTC. It specifies CSAPHGPRRETQYF.

The chain employs TRBV5-6 and TRBJ2-1; 9 bases are shared with TRBD2. Germline values: CDR1 SGHDT, CDR2 YYEEEE. Trimming removed 0 bases from V and 10 bases from J; junction bases left unmatched: 17. This CDR3 region has 18 residues. The CDR3 reads CASSLGLWAGGPSREQFF. DNA of the CDR3: TGTGCCAGCAGCTTGGGTTTGTGGGCGGGAGGGCCGAGCCGCGAGCAGTTCTTC.

This clonotype was picked up a small number of times. The chain carries TRBV6-5 and TRBJ2-3; D gene ambiguous. The ends were cut back, 2 bases at V and 10 bases at J, with 16 bases in the middle. The CDR3 runs to 14 residues. Per germline, CDR1 MNHEY and CDR2 SVGAGI. The CDR3 DNA reads TGTGCCAGCAGTTACGAGACTGCAGTGGTCGCGCAGTATTTT. This gives the protein CASSYETAVVAQYF.

This rearrangement joins TRBV20-1 to TRBJ2-7, with 12 bases fitting TRBD2. This CDR3 contains 15 residues. CDR1 DFQATT and CDR2 SNEGSKA come from the germline V gene (reference sequence). V gave up 0 bases and J gave up 8 bases; unmatched junction bases: 8. Here the CDR3 DNA reads TGCAGTGCTAGAGATAGGCTAGCGGGAGGGGGCCAGCAGTACTTC. Amino acid sequence: CSARDRLAGGGQQYF.

The chain carries TRBV6-2 or TRBV6-3 and TRBJ2-5; TRBD1 agrees at 7 bases. The V gene's germline CDR1 is MNHEY and CDR2 SVGEGT. The CDR3 covers 16 residues. Trimming took 2 bases from V and 1 from J; bases not matched to a gene: 7. The CDR3 protein is CASSYTLGQVQETQYF. The CDR3 bases are TGTGCCAGCAGTTACACCCTCGGACAGGTCCAAGAGACCCAGTACTTC.

This clonotype showed up just a few times. The chain carries TRBV11-3 and TRBJ2-2, with 9 bases aligning to TRBD2. This CDR3 spans 17 amino acids. Germline V gene lookup returns CDR1 SGHNT and CDR2 YENEEA. The J segment lost 5 bases and the V segment lost 4 bases, leaving 11 bases of the junction unmatched. The CDR3 nucleotides read TGTGCCAGCAGCTCCGAACTTAGCGGGAGCGGTACCGGGGAGCTGTTTTTT. Its translation is CASSSELSGSGTGELFF.

The V gene is TRBV23-1, the J gene TRBJ2-7, with 11 bases aligning to TRBD1. TRBV23-1 has ORF status, its function being uncertain. The CDR3 spans 18 residues. The trim removed 0 bases at V and 5 bases at J, leaving 12 bases unmatched. CDR3 DNA sequence: TGCGCCAGCAGTCAATCCCATTACCCGGGACAGGGGGTTAACGAGCAGTACTTC. It encodes CASSQSHYPGQGVNEQYF.

V is TRBV15 and J is TRBJ1-4; possibly TRBD1 for D (6 bases). The CDR3 is 15 residues long. The V and J ends lost 0 bases and 8 bases respectively, with 13 bases between them. Germline V gene data show CDR1 as LNHNV and CDR2 as YYDKDF (reference sequence). The CDR3 sequence: CATSRDGRGEEKLFF. CDR3 nucleotides: TGTGCCACCAGCAGAGACGGCAGGGGTGAGGAAAAACTGTTTTTT.

This clonotype was seen a handful of times. The V call is TRBV9, the J call TRBJ2-1; 7 bases line up with TRBD2. The J segment lost 6 bases and the V segment lost 3 bases, leaving 12 bases of the junction unmatched. The CDR3 length is 16 residues. CDR1 and CDR2 from the germline V gene are SGDLS and YYNGEE. The CDR3 DNA follows: TGTGCCAGCAGCGGATCAGGGAGGGGTGGGGTCAATGAGCAGTTCTTC. This gives the protein CASSGSGRGGVNEQFF.

This clonotype was counted between two and nine times. This chain links TRBV4-2 with TRBJ1-2; D gene ambiguous. The germline CDR1 and CDR2 sequences are LGHNA and YNFKEQ. Trimming pared 0 bases from V and 4 bases from J, leaving 12 bases between. This CDR3 spans 15 amino acids. For the CDR3, the DNA is TGTGCCAGCAGCCAAGAAGTCCGATCCCCCTATGGCTACACCTTC. Its translation is CASSQEVRSPYGYTF.

V and J are TRBV6-1 and TRBJ2-7; D may be TRBD2 (5 bases). Germline assignment: CDR1 MNHNS and CDR2 SASEGT. CDR3 length equals 14 residues. Trimming pared 4 bases from V and 2 bases from J, leaving 12 bases between. The CDR3 DNA reads TGTGCCAGCAGTGCGAGCGGTAAAGCCTACGAGCAGTACTTC. Translation: CASSASGKAYEQYF.

The chain combines TRBV29-1 with TRBJ2-2; 8 positions match TRBD1. This CDR3 is built from 17 residues. The J segment lost 7 bases and the V segment lost 1 base, leaving 14 bases of the junction unmatched. Germline V gives CDR1 SQVTM, CDR2 ANQGSEA. CDR3 loop: CSVEVGRTGRKDGELFF. The CDR3 DNA reads as TGCAGCGTTGAAGTGGGGAGGACAGGGAGGAAAGACGGGGAGCTGTTTTTT.

The rearrangement links TRBV5-5 to TRBJ1-6; D remains ambiguous. In germline, CDR1 is SGHKS, CDR2 YYEKEE (reference sequence). V was trimmed by 4 bases and J by 6 bases, leaving 20 bases between them. This CDR3 is 17 amino acids long. CDR3 protein: CASSPSDVGILNSPLHF. The CDR3 DNA sequence: TGTGCCAGCAGCCCCTCGGACGTGGGGATCCTTAATTCACCCCTCCACTTT. The whole variable domain, remainder taken from reference TRBV5-5 and TRBJ1-6, is DAGVTQSPTHLIKTRGQQVTLRCSPISGHKSVSWYQQVLGQGPQFIFQYYEKEERGRGNFPDRFSARQFPNYSSELNVNALLLGDSALYLCASSPSDVGILNSPLHFGNGTRLTVT.

This clonotype was counted ten times or more. This chain links TRBV10-3 with TRBJ1-5, with D perhaps TRBD1 (5 bases). CDR3 length: 13 residues. V was shortened by 9 bases and J by 5 bases, with 14 bases between the two germline ends. The germline V gene has CDR1 ENHRY and CDR2 SYGVKD. The CDR3 region has the DNA TGTGCCATAACGCAGGGAGGCGATCAGCCCCAGCATTTT. It translates to CAITQGGDQPQHF.

This clonotype was recorded a few times. This chain links TRBV20-1 with TRBJ2-2; TRBD2 matches at 10 bases. V lost 3 bases to trimming and J lost 5 bases; unmatched junction nucleotides: 6. There are 15 residues in the CDR3. The germline V gene has CDR1 DFQATT and CDR2 SNEGSKA (reference sequence). The CDR3 spells CSARPSGRKTGELFF. The CDR3 DNA follows: TGCAGTGCTAGGCCTAGCGGGAGAAAAACCGGGGAGCTGTTTTTT.

The chain has TRBV28 and TRBJ1-1; 7 bases align to TRBD1. The length of the CDR3 is 15 residues. Trimming removed 4 bases from V and 1 base from J; junction bases left unmatched: 6. Germline CDR1 is MDHEN and CDR2 is SYDVKM. This CDR3 reads CASSSPTGWNTEAFF. In DNA, the CDR3 is TGTGCCAGCAGTTCACCGACAGGGTGGAACACTGAAGCTTTCTTT.

Many counts were recorded for this clonotype. The chain has TRBV6-5 and TRBJ1-6; D is ambiguous. Germline CDR1 is MNHEY and CDR2 is SVGAGI. V was trimmed by 5 bases and J by 10 bases, leaving 9 bases between them. The CDR3 sequence is 12 residues long. In nucleotides, the CDR3 is TGTGCCAGCAGTCCACGAGAATCACCCCTCCACTTT. It codes for CASSPRESPLHF.

The rearrangement uses TRBV18 and TRBJ2-7, with TRBD1 identical over 8 bases. The V gene end was trimmed by 2 bases and the J gene end by 2 bases; junction bases not matched to a gene: 11. The CDR3 is 17 residues long. Germline V CDR1 and CDR2: KGHSH, LQKENI. In DNA form, the CDR3 reads TGTGCCAGCTCACCAAGTTTTTATCGGACAGGGACCTACGAGCAGTACTTC. It yields the protein CASSPSFYRTGTYEQYF.

V is TRBV29-1 and J is TRBJ2-5; D ambiguous. V was pared by 4 bases and J by 1 base, with 10 bases between. Looked up from germline, CDR1 is SQVTM and CDR2 is ANQGSEA. This CDR3 spans 13 amino acids. CDR3 loop: CSVVLNSQETQYF. The CDR3 DNA follows: TGCAGCGTTGTATTAAACAGCCAAGAGACCCAGTACTTC.

CDR3 amino acids: CASSLPPWTQLGNEQFF. CDR3 DNA: TGTGCCAGCAGTCTTCCTCCCTGGACACAGCTGGGGAATGAGCAGTTCTTC. This sequence joins TRBV28 and TRBJ2-1, with D possibly being TRBD1 (5 bases). Germline V CDR1 and CDR2: MDHEN, SYDVKM. Between the trimmed V and J ends, which lost 5 bases and 7 bases, there was a span of 24 bases. CDR3 length equals 17 residues.